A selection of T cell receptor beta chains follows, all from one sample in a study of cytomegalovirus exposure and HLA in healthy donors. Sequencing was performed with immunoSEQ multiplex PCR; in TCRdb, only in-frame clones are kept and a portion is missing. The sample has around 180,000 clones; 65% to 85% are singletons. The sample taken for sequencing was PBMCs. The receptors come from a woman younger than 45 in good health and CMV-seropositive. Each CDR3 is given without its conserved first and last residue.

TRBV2,ASMKRTGGTDTQY
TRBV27,ASSLQGFRSNQPQH
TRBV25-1,ASRDRGNNEKLF
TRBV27,ATGSGYGYT
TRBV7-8,ASSLDGTVEAF
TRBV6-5,ASSPDRLNTEAF
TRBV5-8,ASSYRYEQY
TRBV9,ASSVIADTQY
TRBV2,ASSHDSQGSGYGYT
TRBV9,ASSVSVNVEAF
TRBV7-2,ASSLDDNSGETQY
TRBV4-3,ASSQEATGGYQPQH
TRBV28,ASTPGSEAF
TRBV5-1,ASSSAGTGREKLF
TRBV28,ASSLLGWRQSTDTQY
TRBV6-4,ASSTTRVSYNEQF
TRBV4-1,ASSQRDYLAYEQF
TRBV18,ASSPLDLVQANEQF
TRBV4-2,ASSQDGQGRQPQH
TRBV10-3,AISGLAGGGGADTQY
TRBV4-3,ASSQHSSNTGELF